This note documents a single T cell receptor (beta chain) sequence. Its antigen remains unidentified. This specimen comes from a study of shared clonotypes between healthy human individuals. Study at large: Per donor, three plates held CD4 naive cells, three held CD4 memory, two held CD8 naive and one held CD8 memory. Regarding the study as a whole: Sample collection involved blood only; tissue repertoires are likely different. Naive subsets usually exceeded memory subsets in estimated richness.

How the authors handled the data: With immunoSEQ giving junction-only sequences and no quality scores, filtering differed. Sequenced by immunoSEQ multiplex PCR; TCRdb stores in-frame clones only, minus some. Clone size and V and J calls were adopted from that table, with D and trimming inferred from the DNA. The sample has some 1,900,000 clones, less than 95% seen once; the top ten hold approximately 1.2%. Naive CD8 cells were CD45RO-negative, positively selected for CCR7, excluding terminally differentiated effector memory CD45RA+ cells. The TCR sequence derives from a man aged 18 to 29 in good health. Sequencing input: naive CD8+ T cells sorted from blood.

The CDR3, as DNA: TGTGCCAGCAGTTCCTTCGGGATTTCACCCCTCCACTTT. It is translated as CASSSFGISPLHF. The genes are TRBV27 and TRBJ1-6; D ambiguous. The CDR3 length is 13 residues. V lost 4 bases to trimming and J lost 9 bases, with 10 bases between them. CDR1 MNHEY and CDR2 SMNVEV come from the germline V gene (reference sequence).